Each of the 32 T cell receptor beta chains below was sequenced from the same sample in a study of T cells expressing NK-cell markers. Reprocessing the 5' RACE reads, TCRdb reports a single entry for every CDR3 protein and omits DNA. Here the sample table reports roughly 150,000 distinct CDR3 sequences. The specimen was blood T cells: a sorted CD56 or NKG2C T cell subset, CD4+ or CD8+ T cells, or bulk PBMC T cells (not recorded which). The receptors here all came from a woman aged 18 to 75 in good health.

J is TRBJ1-1 and V is TRBV12-3 or TRBV12-4. The CDR3 sequence is 16 residues long. This CDR3 is CASSLASGRGRTEAFF.

The chain is built from TRBV28 and TRBJ2-7; as DNA is missing, the TRBD2 call by TCRdb cannot be tested. The germline gives CDR1 MDHEN, CDR2 SYDVKM. The CDR3 is made up of 14 amino acids. CDR3 protein: CASSFGDFTYEQYF.

This sequence joins TRBV29-1 and TRBJ2-5; the D call from TCRdb, TRBD1, cannot be confirmed without DNA. The CDR3 is 11 residues long. From germline, CDR1 is SQVTM and CDR2 ANQGSEA. The CDR3 here is CSVGPQETQYF.

The chain couples TRBV30 to TRBJ2-2. Germline loops: CDR1 GTSNPN, CDR2 SVGIG (reference sequence). This CDR3 is 16 amino acids long. CDR3 loop: CAWNWYQEPEIGELFF. Full variable domain (remainder filled in from reference TRBV30 and TRBJ2-2): SQTIHQWPATLVQPVGSPLSLECTVEGTSNPNLYWYRQAAGRGLQLLFYSVGIGQISSEVPQNLSASRPQDRQFILSSKKLLLSDSGFYLCAWNWYQEPEIGELFFGEGSRLTVL.

This chain joins TRBV7-9 and TRBJ2-7. This CDR3 has 14 residues. Per germline, CDR1 SEHNR and CDR2 FQNEAQ (reference sequence). The CDR3 spells CASSSSNDSYEQYF.

The chain employs TRBV9 and TRBJ2-1; no DNA is available, so the TRBD1 call from TCRdb remains unchecked. The CDR3 covers 15 residues. Germline V gene data show CDR1 as SGDLS and CDR2 as YYNGEE. This CDR3 reads CASSVVGGRGGEQFF.

The V call is TRBV24-1, the J call TRBJ2-7. The CDR3 has 12 residues. Per the germline V gene, CDR1 is KGHDR and CDR2 is SFDVKD. The CDR3: CATSEGNGEQYF.

V usage is TRBV29-1 and J usage is TRBJ1-5. The germline V gene has CDR1 SQVTM and CDR2 ANQGSEA. The CDR3 sequence is 16 residues long. CDR3 amino acids: CSVGGGGSYSNQPQHF. The whole variable domain, filled in from reference TRBV29-1 and TRBJ1-5, reads SAVISQKPSRDICQRGTSLTIQCQVDSQVTMMFWYRQQPGQSLTLIATANQGSEATYESGFVIDKFPISRPNLTFSTLTVSNMSPEDSSIYLCSVGGGGSYSNQPQHFGDGTRLSIL.

The genes are TRBV15 and TRBJ2-7; the D gene TCRdb calls, TRBD2, cannot be checked with no DNA. The length of the CDR3 is 14 residues. The germline CDR1 and CDR2 sequences are LNHNV and YYDKDF (reference sequence). The CDR3 sequence: CATSRDPLASEQYF.

The V gene is TRBV12-3 or TRBV12-4, the J gene TRBJ2-5; TCRdb's D gene call, TRBD1, goes unchecked for lack of DNA. The CDR3 loop spans 15 amino acids. The CDR3: CASSASGGGQETQYF.

The chain couples TRBV2 to TRBJ2-2. The germline gives CDR1 SNHLY, CDR2 FYNNEI. This CDR3 has 12 amino acids. CDR3 loop: CASRNNTGELFF.

The chain joins TRBV4-2 to TRBJ2-7; TCRdb returns TRBD2, unconfirmable since there is no DNA. From germline, CDR1 is LGHNA and CDR2 YNFKEQ. This CDR3 contains 18 residues. This chain's CDR3 is CASSQDLAGGPFPFEQYF.

The CDR3: CASSLDGTGREELFF. The chain joins TRBV5-1 to TRBJ2-2; TCRdb's D call of TRBD1 is untestable without DNA. Germline V gene lookup returns CDR1 SGHRS and CDR2 YFSETQ. The CDR3 totals 15 residues.

This rearrangement joins TRBV20-1 to TRBJ2-5; TCRdb names TRBD1, which stays unverified in the absence of DNA. This CDR3 has 13 amino acids. Germline V lookup: CDR1 DFQATT, CDR2 SNEGSKA (reference sequence). The CDR3 spells CSAHRGSKETQYF.

CDR3 protein: CSAGLDGGPGRETQYF. The V call is TRBV20-1, the J call TRBJ2-5; TCRdb reports TRBD1, a call that lacks DNA to check it against. Germline V gene lookup returns CDR1 DFQATT and CDR2 SNEGSKA (reference sequence). The CDR3 extends over 16 amino acids.

This chain uses TRBV5-1 with TRBJ2-1; TCRdb picks TRBD2, but there is no DNA to check that call. Germline CDR1 reads SGHRS; CDR2 reads YFSETQ. The CDR3 totals 12 residues. The CDR3 here is CASSLERGEQFF.

This rearrangement joins TRBV5-1 to TRBJ2-3. This CDR3 comprises 16 residues. Germline-derived CDR1 and CDR2 are SGHRS and YFSETQ. CDR3 loop: CASSPGLAASTDTQYF.

The CDR3 sequence: CAISDGLAGANEQFF. The chain recombines TRBV10-3 with TRBJ2-1; lacking DNA, the TRBD2 call made by TCRdb goes unchecked. This CDR3 is built from 15 residues. Looked up from germline, CDR1 is ENHRY and CDR2 is SYGVKD.

V is TRBV3-1 and J is TRBJ2-2. The germline gives CDR1 LGHDT, CDR2 YNNKEL (reference sequence). CDR3 size: 17 residues. The chain's CDR3 is CASSQDVQASYTGELFF.

The chain couples TRBV5-1 to TRBJ2-1; as DNA is missing, the TRBD2 call by TCRdb cannot be tested. The CDR3 has 14 residues. The germline CDR1 and CDR2 sequences are SGHRS and YFSETQ. The CDR3 protein is CASTGGASYNEQFF.

The CDR3 reads CASMVAGSNTGELFF. This chain connects TRBV5-1 to TRBJ2-2; the TCRdb D gene call, TRBD2, has no DNA to confirm it. CDR3 length: 15 residues. The germline V gene has CDR1 SGHRS and CDR2 YFSETQ.

The chain combines TRBV12-3 or TRBV12-4 with TRBJ2-5; TCRdb designates TRBD1, a call that cannot be tested without DNA. The CDR3 consists of 14 residues. CDR3: CASSFSSGKETQYF.

The chain recombines TRBV20-1 with TRBJ2-7; there is no DNA to check the TCRdb D call of TRBD1. CDR1 and CDR2 from the germline V gene are DFQATT and SNEGSKA (reference sequence). This CDR3 comprises 14 residues. CDR3 residues: CSGRRDPGIYEQYF.

This rearrangement joins TRBV29-1 to TRBJ1-2; TCRdb picks TRBD1, but there is no DNA to check that call. This CDR3 region has 13 residues. The V gene's germline CDR1 is SQVTM and CDR2 ANQGSEA. The chain's CDR3 is CSVGDRGGYGYTF.

This rearrangement joins TRBV5-1 to TRBJ2-7; TCRdb outputs TRBD1, but without DNA this stays unchecked. CDR3 length: 14 amino acids. Germline CDR1 is SGHRS and CDR2 is YFSETQ. The CDR3 loop is CASSAGQGAHEQYF.

The V gene is TRBV4-1, the J gene TRBJ2-5; lacking DNA, the TRBD2 call made by TCRdb goes unchecked. The CDR3 sequence is 17 residues long. Germline V CDR1 and CDR2: MGHRA, YSYEKL. The CDR3 is CASSQESSGRAQETQYF.

V gene TRBV4-1 combines with J gene TRBJ2-3; TCRdb's D gene call, TRBD1, goes unchecked for lack of DNA. The CDR3 loop spans 16 amino acids. The germline V gene encodes CDR1 MGHRA and CDR2 YSYEKL. The CDR3 reads CASSQTPPEQPDTQYF.

The rearrangement links TRBV12-3 or TRBV12-4 to TRBJ2-1; TCRdb reports TRBD2, a call that lacks DNA to check it against. CDR3 length: 15 amino acids. The chain's CDR3 is CASRFLRGETNEQFF.

This chain links TRBV13 with TRBJ2-7; checking the TCRdb D call of TRBD2 is not possible without DNA. Germline loops: CDR1 PRHDT, CDR2 FYEKMQ (reference sequence). This CDR3 contains 15 residues. CDR3 protein: CASSSRLAGHYEQYF.

The genes are TRBV11-2 and TRBJ2-1. This CDR3 has 14 residues. The germline CDR1 and CDR2 sequences are SGHAT and FQNNGV. The CDR3 is CASSRFGSYNEQFF.

The chain links TRBV2 to TRBJ1-2; TCRdb indicates TRBD1, and absent DNA this call remains unverified. The CDR3 is 14 amino acids. Germline CDR1 and CDR2: SNHLY and FYNNEI. The CDR3 here is CASSEADGADGYTF.

The rearrangement links TRBV20-1 to TRBJ2-3; the TRBD1 assignment by TCRdb is unverifiable without DNA. Germline assignment: CDR1 DFQATT and CDR2 SNEGSKA (reference sequence). This CDR3 has 18 residues. The CDR3 loop reads CSARNGMGSGEGTDTQYF.